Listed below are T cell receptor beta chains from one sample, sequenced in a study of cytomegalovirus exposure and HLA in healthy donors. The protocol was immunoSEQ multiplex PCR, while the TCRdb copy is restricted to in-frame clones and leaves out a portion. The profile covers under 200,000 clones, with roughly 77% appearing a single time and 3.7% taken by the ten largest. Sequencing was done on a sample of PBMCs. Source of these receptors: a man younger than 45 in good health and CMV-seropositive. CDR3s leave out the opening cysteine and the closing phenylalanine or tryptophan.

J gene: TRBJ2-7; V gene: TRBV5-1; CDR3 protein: ASSLGAGESYEQY
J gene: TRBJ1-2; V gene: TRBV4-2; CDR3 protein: ASSQDGTSIGYT
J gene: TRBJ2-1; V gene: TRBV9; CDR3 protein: ASSVGGPGASPNEQF
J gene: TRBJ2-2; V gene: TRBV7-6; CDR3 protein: ASRLAGGNTGELF
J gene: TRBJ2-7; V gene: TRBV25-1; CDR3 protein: ASSAAGGNIEQY
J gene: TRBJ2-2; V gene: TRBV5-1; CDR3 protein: ASSSGTGISGELF
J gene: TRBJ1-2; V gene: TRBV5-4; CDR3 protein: ASGDRQGAWNGYT
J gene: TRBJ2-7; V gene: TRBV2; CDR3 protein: ASDDSRGDEQY
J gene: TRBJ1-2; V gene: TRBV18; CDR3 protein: ASSPPVFSGYT
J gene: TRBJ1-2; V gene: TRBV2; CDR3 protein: ASSEKRGGEYGYT
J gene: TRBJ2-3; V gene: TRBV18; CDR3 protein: ASSLEGTWHTDTQY
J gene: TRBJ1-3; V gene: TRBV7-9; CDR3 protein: AYIFGNTIY